The 10 T cell receptor beta chains presented below share a single source sample, sequenced in a study of cytomegalovirus exposure and HLA in healthy donors. This PCR relied on a set of 60 Vbeta primers and 13 Jbeta primers. The table came from immunoSEQ multiplex PCR; TCRdb's copy has only in-frame clones and leaves some out. Of 150,000 to 200,000 clones listed, around 78% are singletons. The specimen sequenced was PBMCs. These receptors all stem from a woman in her thirties or forties in good health and CMV-seronegative.

In DNA, the CDR3 is TGCGCCAGCAGTCTGACAGTGGTCAATCAGCCCCAGCATTTT. It codes for CASSLTVVNQPQHF. The chain employs TRBV4-1 and TRBJ1-5, with a tentative D call TRBD1 (5 bases). The CDR3 runs 14 residues. V shed 6 bases and J shed 3 bases, with 12 bases lying between them. CDR1 and CDR2 (germline): MGHRA, YSYEKL.

The chain carries TRBV28 and TRBJ1-6; 11 bases align to TRBD1. Germline V gene sequence: CDR1 MDHEN, CDR2 SYDVKM. This CDR3 has 15 residues. V shed 4 bases, J shed 10 bases, and the junction held 6 bases outside the gene matches. The CDR3 coding sequence is TGTGCCAGCAGTTCCGGACAGGGGGCTTTGTCACCCCTCCACTTT. Residues: CASSSGQGALSPLHF.

V usage is TRBV28 and J usage is TRBJ2-1; TRBD1 agrees at 7 bases. The ends lost 3 bases at V and 9 bases at J; junction bases unmatched: 11. Germline values: CDR1 MDHEN, CDR2 SYDVKM. This CDR3 comprises 15 residues. The CDR3 is CASSLRGLPKGEQFF. The CDR3, as DNA: TGTGCCAGCAGTTTGAGGGGGCTCCCGAAGGGTGAGCAGTTCTTC.

The CDR3 coding sequence is TGTGCCAGCCACAGGGTCCCGAACACCGGGGAGCTGTTTTTT. Its translation is CASHRVPNTGELFF. The V call is TRBV2, the J call TRBJ2-2, with D maybe TRBD1 (6 bases). Germline CDR1 is SNHLY and CDR2 is FYNNEI. CDR3 length: 14 residues. The V gene lost 8 bases and the J gene lost 0 bases, with 10 bases spanning the gap.

As regards this clone: The same CDR3 can be traced to other DNA sequences in this sample. V and J are TRBV2 and TRBJ1-1; perhaps TRBD1 as D (5 bases). Trimming left V 5 bases short and J 2 bases short, with 9 bases between. The CDR3 is 13 amino acids. Germline lookup yields CDR1 SNHLY and CDR2 FYNNEI. In DNA form, the CDR3 reads TGTGCCAGCAGTTCCGACAGTAACACTGAAGCTTTCTTT. This codes for CASSSDSNTEAFF.

The rearrangement links TRBV5-1 to TRBJ2-7; TRBD1 matches 7 bases. Losses at the gene ends were 3 bases for V and 0 bases for J; bases not matched to a gene: 6. The V gene's germline CDR1 is SGHRS and CDR2 YFSETQ. CDR3 length: 15 amino acids. For the CDR3, the DNA is TGCGCCAGCAGCTGGGGGACAGCACCCTCCTACGAGCAGTACTTC. Translation: CASSWGTAPSYEQYF.

This chain connects TRBV19 to TRBJ2-2, with 9 bases that match TRBD1. This CDR3 region has 15 residues. With V trimmed by 4 bases and J by 7 bases, 7 bases remained unmatched. The germline V gene encodes CDR1 LNHDA and CDR2 SQIVND (reference sequence). The CDR3 DNA follows: TGTGCCAGTAGTAAGCCGTACAGGGGGCTCGGGGAGCTGTTTTTT. This encodes CASSKPYRGLGELFF. The complete variable domain, with remaining parts taken from reference TRBV19 and TRBJ2-2, reads DGGITQSPKYLFRKEGQNVTLSCEQNLNHDAMYWYRQDPGQGLRLIYYSQIVNDFQKGDIAEGYSVSREKKESFPLTVTSAQKNPTAFYLCASSKPYRGLGELFFGEGSRLTVL.

This chain links TRBV2 with TRBJ2-1, with a tentative D call TRBD1 (7 bases). Trimming left V 5 bases short and J 9 bases short, with 8 bases between. This CDR3 comprises 11 residues. Germline loops: CDR1 SNHLY, CDR2 FYNNEI. The CDR3 protein is CASSQGGEQFF. CDR3 in DNA: TGTGCCAGCAGTCAGGGGGGTGAGCAGTTCTTC.

This clone was seen a few times. The chain links TRBV7-2 to TRBJ2-7; 10 positions match TRBD2. The V segment lost 4 bases and the J segment 3 bases; nucleotides outside the gene matches: 3. The CDR3 spans 14 residues. Germline V gene data show CDR1 as SGHTA and CDR2 as FQGNSA. The CDR3 spells CASSSTSGFYEQYF. The CDR3 bases are TGTGCCAGCAGCTCGACTAGCGGGTTCTACGAGCAGTACTTC.

This clone was seen only a few times. This rearrangement joins TRBV6-1 to TRBJ1-1; TRBD1 is a possible D gene (5 bases). The CDR3 length is 11 residues. Germline V gene lookup returns CDR1 MNHNS and CDR2 SASEGT. Between the trimmed V and J ends, which lost 3 bases and 7 bases, there was a span of 6 bases. CDR3 loop: CASSDDSEAFF. Here the CDR3 DNA reads TGTGCCAGCAGTGATGACAGTGAAGCTTTCTTT.